In its sample, the clone carrying this T cell receptor beta chain was seen many times. Its target is not known. From germline, CDR1 is SGHAT and CDR2 FQNNGV. This CDR3 is 11 amino acids long. Trimming left V 5 bases short and J 8 bases short, with 8 bases between. It was RNA transcripts that yielded the amplified TCR beta CDR3 regions. HTBI primers drove first-round RT-PCR of the TCR CDR3. TCRdb independently ran MiXCR on the multiplex PCR reads; one entry per CDR3 protein. The sample lists about 640,000 distinct CDR3 sequences, more than 20% occurring once. The data belong to a study of T cells in Graves' hyperthyroidism and ophthalmopathy. Findings of the study overall: Expanded thyroid clonotypes (above 0.001) were mostly also found in blood. Stable hyperthyroidism was told apart from ophthalmopathy by a model built on 13 V-J features. Median prediction lead before ophthalmopathy onset was 6 to 8 months with the model.

Together with thyroid ultrasound, orbital computed tomography, serum thyroxine and TRAb, clinical symptoms were used for diagnoses. V is TRBV11-2 and J is TRBJ2-3; D could derive from TRBD1 or TRBD2 (5 bases each). Sequencing input: blood. The origin of this receptor is a man between 25 and 39 years old with Graves' ophthalmopathy. The CDR3 region has the DNA TGTGCCAGCAGCCCCGGGACTACGCAGTATTTT. Translation: CASSPGTTQYF.